The 32 T cell receptor beta chains in this list originate from one sample, sequenced in a study of OX40 agonist ivuxolimab in advanced cancers. Produced via immunoSEQ multiplex PCR; TCRdb's table is partial and in-frame only. Of approximately 18,000 clones listed, roughly 80% are singletons. Sequences were derived from CD4+ or CD8+ T cells sorted from blood, sampled in a trial of the OX40 agonist ivuxolimab. These receptors all stem from an adult with an advanced solid tumor such as melanoma, head and neck, liver or kidney cancer.

The chain recombines TRBV9 with TRBJ2-3; 12 bases fit TRBD2. This CDR3 spans 15 amino acids. V gave up 3 bases and J gave up 6 bases; unmatched junction bases: 5. Per the germline V gene, CDR1 is SGDLS and CDR2 is YYNGEE. As DNA, the CDR3 is TGTGCCAGCAGCGATTGGACTAGCGGGGAGGATACGCAGTATTTT. This gives the protein CASSDWTSGEDTQYF.

The V call is TRBV6-5, the J call TRBJ1-2, with 8 bases that match TRBD1. Germline CDR1 and CDR2: MNHEY and SVGAGI. CDR3 size: 13 residues. J lost 7 bases, V lost 5 bases, and 6 bases had no gene match. The CDR3: CASSIQGVVGYTF. In DNA form, the CDR3 reads TGTGCCAGCAGTATACAGGGGGTGGTTGGCTACACCTTC.

The J gene is TRBJ2-3, the V gene TRBV28; 10 nucleotides align to TRBD1. The CDR3 contains 18 residues. Germline V gene data show CDR1 as MDHEN and CDR2 as SYDVKM. The V and J ends lost 8 bases and 2 bases, in that order; junction bases with no gene match: 16. In nucleotides, the CDR3 is TGTGCCAGCCGTACACCGGTAGGGGACAGGGGACCCACAGATACGCAGTATTTT. Translation: CASRTPVGDRGPTDTQYF.

This clone showed up just a few times. V and J are TRBV4-2 and TRBJ2-2; 7 bases map to TRBD2. Germline V gene data show CDR1 as LGHNA and CDR2 as YNFKEQ. Germline trimming cut 0 bases from V and 6 bases from J; bases unmatched to any gene: 7. The CDR3 spans 16 residues. The CDR3 spells CASSQDGGGGAGELFF. The CDR3 DNA sequence: TGTGCCAGCAGCCAAGACGGCGGGGGAGGGGCCGGGGAGCTGTTTTTT.

This clone appeared a few times. The chain employs TRBV30 and TRBJ1-2; D possibly corresponds to TRBD1 (5 bases). V was cut by 0 bases and J by 4 bases, with 18 bases left in between. The CDR3 is made up of 16 amino acids. Germline lookup yields CDR1 GTSNPN and CDR2 SVGIG (reference sequence). CDR3 nucleotide sequence: TGTGCCTGGAGTGTACCGGAGGGGCTAGTGGGCTATGGCTACACCTTC. It specifies CAWSVPEGLVGYGYTF.

The chain carries TRBV4-3 and TRBJ2-3, with 11 bases that match TRBD2. Germline V gives CDR1 LGHNA, CDR2 YSLEER. The CDR3 totals 16 residues. The V segment lost 3 bases and the J segment 8 bases; nucleotides outside the gene matches: 10. CDR3: CASSHNSGGAGSTQYF. CDR3 DNA: TGCGCCAGCAGCCACAATAGCGGGGGGGCCGGAAGTACGCAGTATTTT.

The sample holds a few counts of this clone. The chain couples TRBV7-2 to TRBJ1-1, with D unresolved. V was cut by 0 bases and J by 5 bases, with 4 bases left in between. This CDR3 contains 12 residues. From germline, CDR1 is SGHTA and CDR2 FQGNSA. CDR3 nucleotide sequence: TGTGCCAGCAGCTTAGCTCTGACTGAAGCTTTCTTT. Protein sequence: CASSLALTEAFF.

The V call is TRBV2, the J call TRBJ2-3; 10 bases are a match to TRBD2. CDR3 length: 16 amino acids. Germline-derived CDR1 and CDR2 are SNHLY and FYNNEI. V shed 1 base and J 2 bases; nucleotides not matched to a gene: 3. The CDR3 reads CASSEELAGLTDTQYF. Here the CDR3 DNA reads TGTGCCAGCAGTGAAGAACTAGCGGGACTCACAGATACGCAGTATTTT.

This chain links TRBV6-6 with TRBJ2-1; no clear D gene. The germline gives CDR1 MNHNY, CDR2 SVGAGI (reference sequence). V was cut by 3 bases and J by 4 bases, with 7 bases left in between. The CDR3 extends over 13 amino acids. The CDR3 DNA reads TGTGCCAGCAGTTATGGGGAATACAATGAGCAGTTCTTC. Its translation: CASSYGEYNEQFF.

The chain couples TRBV15 to TRBJ2-5; TRBD1 is a possible D gene (5 bases). Germline V gene sequence: CDR1 LNHNV, CDR2 YYDKDF (reference sequence). V lost 0 bases to trimming and J lost 1 base, with 6 bases between them. The CDR3 totals 14 residues. CDR3 sequence reads: CATSRDQGQETQYF. In DNA, the CDR3 is TGTGCCACCAGCAGAGATCAGGGCCAAGAGACCCAGTACTTC. The full variable domain, its missing parts supplied by reference TRBV15 and TRBJ2-5, is DAMVIQNPRYQVTQFGKPVTLSCSQTLNHNVMYWYQQKSSQAPKLLFHYYDKDFNNEADTPDNFQSRRPNTSFCFLDIRSPGLGDTAMYLCATSRDQGQETQYFGPGTRLLVL.

Only one count was recorded for this clone. The chain has TRBV4-2 and TRBJ2-3, with D hard to call. Trimming left V 0 bases short and J 6 bases short, with 4 bases between. CDR3 length: 12 amino acids. Germline V gene lookup returns CDR1 LGHNA and CDR2 YNFKEQ. The CDR3 region is CASSQDGDTQYF. In DNA form, the CDR3 reads TGTGCCAGCAGCCAAGACGGGGATACGCAGTATTTT.

The chain combines TRBV9 with TRBJ2-7; no firm D call. The germline V gene has CDR1 SGDLS and CDR2 YYNGEE. V was shortened by 7 bases and J by 7 bases, with 21 bases between the two germline ends. CDR3 length equals 14 residues. This CDR3 reads CASAPGRWPEEQYF. In nucleotides, the CDR3 is TGTGCCAGCGCTCCGGGTAGGTGGCCTGAGGAGCAGTACTTC.

This clone was found once. CDR3 DNA: TGTGCCAGCAGCCAAGATAGAGAGGTGGTGAACACTGAAGCTTTCTTT. This sequence encodes CASSQDREVVNTEAFF. The chain has TRBV4-2 and TRBJ1-1; D not certain. The CDR3 is 16 amino acids. Germline V gene sequence: CDR1 LGHNA, CDR2 YNFKEQ. With 0 bases removed from V and 0 bases from J, the gap between germline ends came to 11 bases.

The V gene is TRBV11-2, the J gene TRBJ1-1; perhaps TRBD1 as D (6 bases). The CDR3 consists of 16 residues. V was pared by 1 base and J by 4 bases, with 16 bases between. Germline V CDR1 and CDR2: SGHAT, FQNNGV. CDR3 sequence (DNA): TGTGCCAGCAGCTTAGCCGGGGGGGGCCGGAGCACTGAAGCTTTCTTT. Residues: CASSLAGGGRSTEAFF.

The V call is TRBV6-1, the J call TRBJ2-7; D may be TRBD1 (6 bases). The CDR3 is 15 residues long. Germline V CDR1 and CDR2: MNHNS, SASEGT. The V and J ends lost 1 base and 5 bases respectively, with 15 bases between them. In DNA form, the CDR3 reads TGTGCCAGCAGTGAAGTACCCCCAGGGGCCCACGAGCAGTACTTC. The encoded protein is CASSEVPPGAHEQYF.

V is TRBV27 and J is TRBJ2-5; 10 positions match TRBD2. Germline V gene sequence: CDR1 MNHEY, CDR2 SMNVEV (reference sequence). CDR3 length equals 16 residues. The V gene end was trimmed by 4 bases and the J gene end by 5 bases; junction bases not matched to a gene: 10. The CDR3 is CASSWGASGRVETQYF. The CDR3 DNA is TGTGCCAGCAGTTGGGGGGCTAGCGGGAGAGTGGAGACCCAGTACTTC.

This clone is classed as medium-sized. The chain carries TRBV19 and TRBJ2-1; D might be TRBD1 or TRBD2, each matching 6 bases. The CDR3 extends over 14 amino acids. V was pared by 5 bases and J by 6 bases, with 14 bases between. CDR1 LNHDA and CDR2 SQIVND come from the germline V gene (reference sequence). The DNA of the CDR3 is TGTGCCAGTAGTCAACAGGGAGGAGGCAATGAGCAGTTCTTC. It specifies CASSQQGGGNEQFF.

The chain couples TRBV19 to TRBJ2-7, with 7 bases that match TRBD2. Germline CDR1 reads LNHDA; CDR2 reads SQIVND (reference sequence). CDR3 length: 13 amino acids. Trimming removed 5 bases from V and 6 bases from J; junction bases left unmatched: 7. CDR3 protein: CASSLGGPVEQYF. The CDR3, as DNA: TGTGCCAGTAGTTTGGGAGGGCCGGTCGAGCAGTACTTC.

The rearrangement joins TRBV18 to TRBJ2-7, with D perhaps being TRBD1 or TRBD2 (5 bases each). Germline values: CDR1 KGHSH, CDR2 LQKENI. CDR3 length: 15 amino acids. Trimming removed 0 bases at V and 4 bases at J, with 13 bases between. The chain's CDR3 is CASSPPGGREYEQYF. DNA for the CDR3: TGTGCCAGCTCACCACCAGGTGGCAGGGAGTACGAGCAGTACTTC.

The V gene is TRBV5-5, the J gene TRBJ1-1; D remains ambiguous. The CDR3 is 12 residues long. The germline V and J ends were trimmed by 2 bases and 1 base, with 3 bases remaining between them. The germline V gene has CDR1 SGHKS and CDR2 YYEKEE (reference sequence). The CDR3 sequence: CASSFQNTEAFF. CDR3 bases: TGTGCCAGCAGCTTTCAGAACACTGAAGCTTTCTTT.

This chain links TRBV9 with TRBJ2-1, with 7 bases lining up with TRBD2. Looked up from germline, CDR1 is SGDLS and CDR2 is YYNGEE. The J segment lost 6 bases and the V segment lost 3 bases, leaving 6 bases of the junction unmatched. The CDR3 runs to 14 residues. In nucleotides, the CDR3 is TGTGCCAGCAGCGGGGCCCGGGGGGTCAATGAGCAGTTCTTC. The encoded protein is CASSGARGVNEQFF.

This clone was detected a few times. The V and J genes are TRBV28 and TRBJ2-5; a weak D match, TRBD2 (6 bases). This CDR3 has 15 residues. CDR1 is MDHEN and CDR2 is SYDVKM in the germline V gene. The germline V and J ends were trimmed by 2 bases and 5 bases, with 15 bases remaining between them. Written as DNA, the CDR3 is TGTGCCAGCAGTTTAAGGCGGGGTGAGGTGGAGACCCAGTACTTC. It specifies CASSLRRGEVETQYF.

The rearrangement uses TRBV11-2 and TRBJ2-1; 12 nucleotides align to TRBD2. The CDR3 is 15 residues long. J was trimmed by 7 bases and V by 2 bases; bases with no gene match: 3. Looked up from germline, CDR1 is SGHAT and CDR2 is FQNNGV. The CDR3 reads CASSLLAGGPNEQFF. In nucleotides, the CDR3 is TGTGCCAGCAGCTTACTAGCGGGGGGGCCAAATGAGCAGTTCTTC.

The rearrangement joins TRBV14 to TRBJ1-1; D gene ambiguous. Deletions cut 4 bases from V and 5 bases from J, with 8 bases between. CDR1 SGHDN and CDR2 FVKESK come from the germline V gene. The CDR3 sequence is 12 residues long. The CDR3 protein is CASSLVGTEAFF. The CDR3 bases are TGTGCCAGCAGCCTGGTGGGGACTGAAGCTTTCTTT.

The rearrangement joins TRBV19 to TRBJ1-4; weak D call: TRBD1 (5 bases). CDR3 size: 15 residues. Germline-derived CDR1 and CDR2 are LNHDA and SQIVND (reference sequence). Trimming left V 10 bases short and J 1 base short, with 16 bases between. CDR3 nucleotides: TGTGCCACCCAGAGAAGGGGAGAAACTAATGAAAAACTGTTTTTT. It codes for CATQRRGETNEKLFF. The whole variable domain, remainder taken from reference TRBV19 and TRBJ1-4, is DGGITQSPKYLFRKEGQNVTLSCEQNLNHDAMYWYRQDPGQGLRLIYYSQIVNDFQKGDIAEGYSVSREKKESFPLTVTSAQKNPTAFYLCATQRRGETNEKLFFGSGTQLSVL.

This clone appeared a single time. This chain uses TRBV5-1 with TRBJ2-1; D perhaps matches TRBD1 (6 bases). Trimming took off 4 bases at V and 0 bases at J, with 11 bases between the two ends. The CDR3 totals 15 residues. CDR1 is SGHRS, CDR2 YFSETQ, per germline. CDR3 coding DNA: TGCGCCAGCAGCATGCTAGGGGGCTCCTACAATGAGCAGTTCTTC. Encoded protein: CASSMLGGSYNEQFF.

The chain couples TRBV30 to TRBJ1-5; tentative D call: TRBD1 (6 bases). The CDR3 is made up of 15 amino acids. The germline V and J ends were trimmed by 0 bases and 6 bases, with 15 bases remaining between them. Germline CDR1 is GTSNPN and CDR2 is SVGIG (reference sequence). CDR3 sequence: CAWSVRGGGSQPQHF. The DNA of the CDR3 is TGTGCCTGGAGTGTGAGGGGGGGCGGGAGTCAGCCCCAGCATTTT.

J is TRBJ1-5 and V is TRBV19; possibly TRBD1 for D (5 bases). The length of the CDR3 is 16 residues. Germline CDR1 and CDR2: LNHDA and SQIVND (reference sequence). Deletions cut 3 bases from V and 3 bases from J, with 15 bases between. CDR3 loop: CASSMRDRLPNQPQHF. The CDR3 DNA is TGTGCCAGTAGTATGAGGGACCGACTTCCCAATCAGCCCCAGCATTTT.

The rearrangement links TRBV5-1 to TRBJ2-1, with D hard to call. The CDR3 extends over 14 amino acids. From germline, CDR1 is SGHRS and CDR2 YFSETQ. V was cut by 2 bases and J by 3 bases, with 9 bases left in between. The CDR3 protein is CASSLPSSYNEQFF. CDR3 DNA: TGCGCCAGCAGCTTACCCTCCAGCTACAATGAGCAGTTCTTC.

This clone was recorded once. The chain carries TRBV7-9 and TRBJ2-7; the D call may be TRBD1 or TRBD2 (5 bases each). Germline V lookup: CDR1 SEHNR, CDR2 FQNEAQ (reference sequence). The CDR3 runs to 17 residues. Deletions cut 5 bases from V and 2 bases from J, with 22 bases between. This CDR3 is CASSQNFRGLSTYEQYF. The DNA of the CDR3 is TGTGCCAGCAGCCAAAATTTCCGGGGCCTCTCCACCTACGAGCAGTACTTC.

The chain uses TRBV6-1 and TRBJ1-2; 7 positions agree with TRBD1. V lost 0 bases to trimming and J lost 6 bases; unmatched junction nucleotides: 7. This CDR3 is built from 15 residues. The germline V gene has CDR1 MNHNS and CDR2 SASEGT. CDR3 nucleotides: TGTGCCAGCAGTGAAGCTCCGACAGGGATTAATGGCTACACCTTC. This translates into CASSEAPTGINGYTF.

The gene calls are TRBV7-9 and TRBJ2-7; the match to TRBD1 covers 9 bases. This CDR3 has 19 residues. Per germline, CDR1 SEHNR and CDR2 FQNEAQ (reference sequence). The J segment lost 3 bases and the V segment lost 5 bases, leaving 20 bases of the junction unmatched. CDR3 nucleotides: TGTGCCAGCAGCCTACCTTCCACCGGGACAGGGCCGGGCGTCTACGAGCAGTACTTC. Amino acids: CASSLPSTGTGPGVYEQYF.